Presented here are 32 T cell receptor beta chains from one specimen sequenced in a study of technical replicates of blood from a few donors. TCRdb keeps only in-frame clones here, not all; method: immunoSEQ multiplex PCR. The top ten hold under 5.5% of the sample, which has tens of thousands of clones, around nine tenths seen once. Sequenced: PBMCs. Receptors were obtained from a human donor in good health. Some clones in this sample may be carry-over from other donors' samples.

This clone was seen a few times. J is TRBJ1-2 and V is TRBV6-5; unclear D gene. Germline CDR1 reads MNHEY; CDR2 reads SVGAGI. CDR3 length: 13 amino acids. V gave up 4 bases and J gave up 5 bases, with 11 bases separating them. CDR3 sequence (DNA): TGTGCCAGCAGTTCGGGAGGGTTTTATGGCTACACCTTC. Amino acids: CASSSGGFYGYTF.

This sequence joins TRBV30 and TRBJ1-1; maybe TRBD1 (6 bases). Trimming left V 1 base short and J 10 bases short, with 13 bases between. Germline values: CDR1 GTSNPN, CDR2 SVGIG (reference sequence). The CDR3 extends over 12 amino acids. The CDR3 region has the DNA TGTGCCTGGAGTGGAACAGGGAGAGGAGCTTTCTTT. Translation gives CAWSGTGRGAFF.

The chain carries TRBV6-4 and TRBJ2-1, with TRBD2 matching over 7 bases. The CDR3 length is 15 residues. V gave up 7 bases and J gave up 4 bases; unmatched junction bases: 10. The germline V gene has CDR1 MRHNA and CDR2 SNTAGT. The CDR3 reads CASIRGLADYNEQFF. CDR3 in DNA: TGTGCCAGCATTCGTGGGCTAGCGGATTACAATGAGCAGTTCTTC.

This chain joins TRBV19 and TRBJ2-1, with 12 bases identical to TRBD1. The germline V gene encodes CDR1 LNHDA and CDR2 SQIVND (reference sequence). CDR3 length: 17 amino acids. The V gene end was trimmed by 3 bases and the J gene end by 3 bases; junction bases not matched to a gene: 6. The CDR3: CASSILGTGGFYNEQFF. CDR3 DNA sequence: TGTGCCAGTAGTATCCTCGGGACAGGGGGCTTCTACAATGAGCAGTTCTTC.

This chain connects TRBV7-2 to TRBJ2-1; the D gene is possibly TRBD1 (6 bases). Germline-derived CDR1 and CDR2 are SGHTA and FQGNSA. The CDR3 is 15 residues long. V lost 1 base to trimming and J lost 3 bases, with 10 bases between them. The CDR3 reads CASSLVQGSYNEQFF. The CDR3 DNA follows: TGTGCCAGCAGCTTAGTGCAGGGGAGCTACAATGAGCAGTTCTTC.

This clone was found a few times. This chain connects TRBV18 to TRBJ1-1; perhaps TRBD1 as D (5 bases). Germline lookup yields CDR1 KGHSH and CDR2 LQKENI. The length of the CDR3 is 13 residues. V was cut by 2 bases and J by 7 bases, with 11 bases left in between. The CDR3 DNA is TGTGCCAGCTCACCATCCAGGGATAGTGAAGCTTTCTTT. This gives the protein CASSPSRDSEAFF.

J is TRBJ2-1 and V is TRBV7-3; 9 bases are a match to TRBD2. The CDR3 length is 16 residues. Germline V gene lookup returns CDR1 SGHTA and CDR2 FQGTGA. Trimming cost V 3 bases and J 1 base; bases outside gene matches: 4. The CDR3 bases are TGTGCCAGCAGCTTCCTAGCGGGGCTTTCCTACAATGAGCAGTTCTTC. It is translated as CASSFLAGLSYNEQFF.

The V and J genes are TRBV29-1 and TRBJ1-1; 7 bases line up with TRBD1. The V gene's germline CDR1 is SQVTM and CDR2 ANQGSEA. CDR3 length equals 13 residues. V gave up 7 bases and J gave up 0 bases; unmatched junction bases: 5. The CDR3 loop reads CSGKTGMNTEAFF. The CDR3, as DNA: TGCAGCGGGAAGACAGGGATGAACACTGAAGCTTTCTTT.

The V call is TRBV4-1, the J call TRBJ2-1, with D perhaps matching TRBD2 (6 bases). The CDR3 consists of 15 residues. V was clipped by 1 base and J by 12 bases, with 19 bases between them. Looked up from germline, CDR1 is MGHRA and CDR2 is YSYEKL. CDR3 DNA: TGCGCCAGCAGCCAAGTGGAGGGAGCGGTATATGGGCAGTTCTTC. Protein product: CASSQVEGAVYGQFF.

V gene TRBV10-1 combines with J gene TRBJ1-5, with D possibly matching TRBD1 (6 bases). Germline assignment: CDR1 WNHNN and CDR2 SYGVQD (reference sequence). V was trimmed by 2 bases and J by 4 bases, leaving 12 bases between them. CDR3 length equals 15 residues. CDR3 protein: CASSEPDRLNQPQHF. CDR3 nucleotide sequence: TGCGCCAGCAGTGAGCCGGACAGATTAAATCAGCCCCAGCATTTT.

The CDR3 DNA sequence: TGCGCCAGCAGCTTGGCCTTGGCGGGGTGGGATGAGCAGTTCTTC. Translated: CASSLALAGWDEQFF. This rearrangement joins TRBV5-1 to TRBJ2-1; possibly TRBD2 for D (6 bases). The V gene's germline CDR1 is SGHRS and CDR2 YFSETQ. Trimming left V 0 bases short and J 8 bases short, with 15 bases between. CDR3 length: 15 amino acids.

The J gene is TRBJ1-2, the V gene TRBV5-4; D is perhaps TRBD1 (6 bases). The CDR3 spans 13 residues. With 7 bases removed from V and 6 bases from J, the gap between germline ends came to 16 bases. Germline CDR1 reads SGHNT; CDR2 reads YYREEE (reference sequence). As DNA, the CDR3 is TGTGCCAGCTTTCTGAGGGGGGGACATGGCTACACCTTC. Translation gives CASFLRGGHGYTF.

The rearrangement joins TRBV7-9 to TRBJ2-5, with 9 bases identical to TRBD2. The CDR3 spans 17 residues. J was trimmed by 1 base and V by 5 bases; bases with no gene match: 11. In germline, CDR1 is SEHNR, CDR2 FQNEAQ (reference sequence). The CDR3 region has the DNA TGTGCCAGCAGCCCCATTAGTAGCGGGAGAACCCAAGAGACCCAGTACTTC. It specifies CASSPISSGRTQETQYF.

The chain combines TRBV27 with TRBJ1-2; no definite D call. The germline V gene encodes CDR1 MNHEY and CDR2 SMNVEV (reference sequence). Trimming stripped 0 bases from V and 3 bases from J, with 8 bases between. The CDR3 extends over 14 amino acids. For the CDR3, the DNA is TGTGCCAGCAGTTTATCGAGGGCGGACTATGGCTACACCTTC. Its translation is CASSLSRADYGYTF.

The chain is built from TRBV29-1 and TRBJ2-7; 7 nucleotides align to TRBD1. The germline V gene has CDR1 SQVTM and CDR2 ANQGSEA. There are 13 residues in the CDR3. Trimming removed 1 base from V and 0 bases from J; junction bases left unmatched: 0. The CDR3 sequence: CSVEGDSSYEQYF. The CDR3 nucleotides read TGCAGCGTTGAAGGGGACAGCTCCTACGAGCAGTACTTC.

The chain has TRBV7-2 and TRBJ1-2; 9 bases line up with TRBD1. Trimming removed 1 base from V and 6 bases from J; junction bases left unmatched: 3. Germline CDR1 reads SGHTA; CDR2 reads FQGNSA. CDR3 length: 14 amino acids. This CDR3 reads CASSLGQGEDGYTF. CDR3 sequence (DNA): TGTGCCAGCAGCTTAGGACAGGGGGAAGATGGCTACACCTTC. Full variable domain (remainder filled in from reference TRBV7-2 and TRBJ1-2): GAGVSQSPSNKVTEKGKDVELRCDPISGHTALYWYRQSLGQGLEFLIYFQGNSAPDKSGLPSDRFSAERTGGSVSTLTIQRTQQEDSAVYLCASSLGQGEDGYTFGSGTRLTVV.

The V and J genes are TRBV7-8 and TRBJ2-7; no clear D gene. V lost 8 bases to trimming and J lost 1 base, with 9 bases between them. The CDR3 covers 12 residues. From germline, CDR1 is SGHVS and CDR2 FQNEAQ. CDR3 in DNA: TGTGCCAGCGATGACGGGTCCTACGAGCAGTACTTC. Amino acid sequence: CASDDGSYEQYF.

V and J are TRBV5-1 and TRBJ2-5; TRBD1 is a possible D gene (6 bases). This CDR3 has 14 amino acids. Trimming removed 4 bases at V and 1 base at J, with 11 bases between. Germline V CDR1 and CDR2: SGHRS, YFSETQ. This chain's CDR3 is CASSTGTPQETQYF. CDR3 DNA sequence: TGCGCCAGCAGCACAGGGACCCCCCAAGAGACCCAGTACTTC.

The V gene is TRBV2, the J gene TRBJ1-2; TRBD1 agrees at 9 bases. There are 14 residues in the CDR3. Unmatched junction bases numbered 5, after V lost 6 bases and J lost 3 bases. Germline V lookup: CDR1 SNHLY, CDR2 FYNNEI. DNA for the CDR3: TGTGCCAGCAGGCGGGACAGGGCCTACTATGGCTACACCTTC. It translates to CASRRDRAYYGYTF.

This sequence joins TRBV25-1 and TRBJ2-1; TRBD2 matches at 8 bases. Germline trimming cut 4 bases from V and 5 bases from J; bases unmatched to any gene: 4. The CDR3 length is 14 residues. Germline CDR1 MGHDK, CDR2 SYGVNS. CDR3 residues: CASSGLLADNEQFF. The CDR3 region has the DNA TGTGCCAGCAGTGGCCTACTAGCGGACAATGAGCAGTTCTTC.

V and J are TRBV4-1 and TRBJ2-6; TRBD1 agrees at 8 bases. V was pared by 4 bases and J by 0 bases, with 8 bases of the junction left unmatched. CDR1 and CDR2 from the germline V gene are MGHRA and YSYEKL. CDR3 length equals 18 residues. The CDR3 protein is CASSRMTGAYSGANVLTF. CDR3 nucleotide sequence: TGCGCCAGCAGCCGAATGACAGGGGCTTACTCTGGGGCCAACGTCCTGACTTTC.

The chain carries TRBV7-9 and TRBJ1-5; D is perhaps TRBD1 (6 bases). Trimming took 4 bases from V and 2 from J, leaving 18 bases between them. Germline assignment: CDR1 SEHNR and CDR2 FQNEAQ (reference sequence). This CDR3 spans 17 amino acids. The CDR3 bases are TGTGCCAGCAGCTCCAGCGCCCAGGGGACGGGCAATCAGCCCCAGCATTTT. It yields the protein CASSSSAQGTGNQPQHF.

The rearrangement joins TRBV7-3 to TRBJ2-3; unclear D gene. The CDR3 length is 13 residues. Per the germline V gene, CDR1 is SGHTA and CDR2 is FQGTGA. Trimming left V 7 bases short and J 1 base short, with 9 bases between. CDR3: CASKIPGTDTQYF. As DNA, the CDR3 is TGTGCCAGCAAAATCCCGGGCACAGATACGCAGTATTTT.

This rearrangement joins TRBV7-9 to TRBJ2-3; TRBD2 matches 9 bases. Trimming cost V 0 bases and J 6 bases; bases outside gene matches: 4. The germline V gene encodes CDR1 SEHNR and CDR2 FQNEAQ (reference sequence). The CDR3 has 15 residues. The CDR3 region has the DNA TGTGCCAGCAGCTTAGCGGGCGGGGGGGGTGATACGCAGTATTTT. This sequence encodes CASSLAGGGGDTQYF.

This CDR3 reads CASSSTAVTGNTIYF. The CDR3 DNA is TGTGCCAGCAGCTCGACCGCGGTTACCGGAAACACCATATATTTT. The chain combines TRBV7-9 with TRBJ1-3; no definite D call. CDR1 and CDR2 (germline): SEHNR, FQNEAQ (reference sequence). This CDR3 region has 15 residues. V was clipped by 4 bases and J by 4 bases, with 14 bases between them.

V usage is TRBV7-9 and J usage is TRBJ2-1; 10 bases line up with TRBD1. This CDR3 has 15 residues. The J segment lost 4 bases and the V segment lost 6 bases, leaving 6 bases of the junction unmatched. The germline gives CDR1 SEHNR, CDR2 FQNEAQ (reference sequence). This CDR3 is CASRPGTGAYNEQFF. CDR3 sequence (DNA): TGTGCCAGCAGACCCGGGACAGGGGCATACAATGAGCAGTTCTTC.

The gene calls are TRBV19 and TRBJ2-1; TRBD2 aligns across 8 bases. CDR1 and CDR2 from the germline V gene are LNHDA and SQIVND (reference sequence). This CDR3 comprises 15 residues. V shed 9 bases, J shed 5 bases, and the junction held 12 bases outside the gene matches. The CDR3 reads CASTEGGLGNNEQFF. As DNA, the CDR3 is TGTGCCAGCACCGAGGGGGGACTAGGAAACAATGAGCAGTTCTTC.

V and J are TRBV30 and TRBJ2-1, with TRBD2 matching over 15 bases. Germline V gene lookup returns CDR1 GTSNPN and CDR2 SVGIG (reference sequence). This CDR3 spans 13 amino acids. V shed 7 bases, J shed 7 bases, and the junction held 2 bases outside the gene matches. CDR3 coding DNA: TGTGCCTTGGGGACTAGCGGGAGGAATGAGCAGTTCTTC. Encoded protein: CALGTSGRNEQFF.

CDR3 DNA sequence: TGCGCCAGCAGCTCCCTCAAAACAGGGGGCGGAATGGCCGGGGAGCTGTTTTTT. Translated: CASSSLKTGGGMAGELFF. This chain joins TRBV5-1 and TRBJ2-2; 9 positions match TRBD1. Per germline, CDR1 SGHRS and CDR2 YFSETQ. J gave up 6 bases and V 3 bases, and 15 bases lay outside the gene matches. The CDR3 consists of 18 residues.

This rearrangement joins TRBV9 to TRBJ2-3, with a possible D match to TRBD2 (6 bases). Germline-derived CDR1 and CDR2 are SGDLS and YYNGEE. Trimming removed 0 bases from V and 1 base from J, with 9 bases in between. CDR3 size: 15 residues. The CDR3 spells CASSVGQRGTDTQYF. The CDR3 DNA is TGTGCCAGCAGCGTAGGCCAGCGGGGCACAGATACGCAGTATTTT.

The V gene is TRBV4-3, the J gene TRBJ2-1; D remains unclear. V lost 6 bases, J lost 7 bases, and 19 bases lay in between. Germline assignment: CDR1 LGHNA and CDR2 YSLEER. The CDR3 totals 15 residues. The CDR3 loop reads CASRWNIQSGNEQFF. In nucleotides, the CDR3 is TGCGCCAGCAGATGGAATATACAATCGGGTAATGAGCAGTTCTTC.

The V and J genes are TRBV18 and TRBJ2-7; 7 nucleotides align to TRBD1. The CDR3 totals 14 residues. V gave up 3 bases and J gave up 2 bases; unmatched junction bases: 4. The germline V gene encodes CDR1 KGHSH and CDR2 LQKENI. CDR3 in amino acids: CASSPPGQTYEQYF. The CDR3 nucleotides read TGTGCCAGCTCACCCCCGGGACAGACCTACGAGCAGTACTTC.